Listed here is a single T cell receptor (beta chain). Antigen: not known. This record comes from a study of CD4+ T cells in melanoma. This CDR3 is built from 14 residues. Trimming took 5 bases from V and 8 from J; bases not matched to a gene: 8. Germline CDR1 reads LNHDA; CDR2 reads SQIVND (reference sequence). The protocol was immunoSEQ multiplex PCR, while the TCRdb copy is restricted to in-frame clones and leaves out a portion. Of roughly 4,000 clones in the sample, approximately 66% are singletons; the top ten hold roughly 25%. Overall study findings and caveats: A reported correlation linked neoantigen-specific CD4+ T cells to CD8+, macrophage and B cell function. In melanoma, neoantigen-specific CD4+ T cells reportedly differed in differentiation state.

The chain couples TRBV19 to TRBJ1-2; 10 bases align to TRBD1. The sequenced sample consisted of cells from a culture (not recorded whether cultured in vitro). The receptor comes from a human donor with melanoma. CDR3 bases: TGTGCCAGTAGTTCGGACAGGGGGTTAGGAGGCTACACCTTC. Its protein is CASSSDRGLGGYTF. Looking up the rest from reference TRBV19 and TRBJ1-2 gives the full variable domain: DGGITQSPKYLFRKEGQNVTLSCEQNLNHDAMYWYRQDPGQGLRLIYYSQIVNDFQKGDIAEGYSVSREKKESFPLTVTSAQKNPTAFYLCASSSDRGLGGYTFGSGTRLTVV.